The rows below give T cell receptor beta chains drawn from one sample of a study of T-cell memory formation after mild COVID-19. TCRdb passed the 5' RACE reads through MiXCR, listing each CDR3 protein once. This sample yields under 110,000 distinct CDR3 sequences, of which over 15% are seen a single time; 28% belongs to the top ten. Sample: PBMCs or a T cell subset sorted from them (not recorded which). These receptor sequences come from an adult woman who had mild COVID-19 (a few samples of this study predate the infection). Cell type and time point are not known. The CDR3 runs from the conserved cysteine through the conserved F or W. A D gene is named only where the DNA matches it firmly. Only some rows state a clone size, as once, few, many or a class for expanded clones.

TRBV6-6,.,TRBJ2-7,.,TGTGCCAGCAGCCCACAGGAAAGCTCCTACGAGCAGTACTTC,CASSPQESSYEQYF
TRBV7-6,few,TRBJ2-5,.,TGTGCCAGCAGCTTAGAACAGAGTCCCCTAGAGACCCAGTACTTC,CASSLEQSPLETQYF
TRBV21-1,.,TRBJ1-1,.,TGTGCCAGCAGCAAAGATGGGGGGGAGATCGGTGAAGCTTTCTTT,CASSKDGGEIGEAFF
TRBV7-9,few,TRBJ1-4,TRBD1,TGTGCCAGCAGCTCGAGGGAGGACAGGGTTCTTTTT,CASSSREDRVLF
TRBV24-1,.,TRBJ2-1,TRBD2,TGTGCCACCGGAGCGGGGGGGCTGAATGAGCAGTTCTTC,CATGAGGLNEQFF
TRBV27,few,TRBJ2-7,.,TGTGCCAGCACGGACACCTACTACGAGCAGTACTTC,CASTDTYYEQYF
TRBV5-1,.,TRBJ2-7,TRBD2,TGCGCCAGCAGCTTGGGACTAGCGGGGGGGGACTACGAGCAGTACTTC,CASSLGLAGGDYEQYF
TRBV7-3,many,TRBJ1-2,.,TGTGCCAGCAGCTCCCTGGGGGGAACGAGAGTCTATGGCTACACCTTC,CASSSLGGTRVYGYTF
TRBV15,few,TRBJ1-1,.,TGTGCCACCAGCAGAGATTACCGGGGGAACACTGAAGCTTTCTTT,CATSRDYRGNTEAFF
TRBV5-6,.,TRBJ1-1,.,TGTGCCAGCAGCTTGGTTGGAGGGGTAGGCACTGAAGCTTTCTTT,CASSLVGGVGTEAFF